This TCR beta chain appears in the sequencing data of a study of PD-1 blockade in classical Hodgkin lymphoma. Study-wide results and limits: Prior to therapy, complete responders displayed diversity much like that of newly diagnosed patients. Lower baseline TCR diversity was reported for newly diagnosed patients than for healthy donors. At C4D1, TCR diversity had climbed significantly for CD4+ cells, though not for CD8+ cells.

Data came from immunoSEQ multiplex PCR; TCRdb stores just in-frame clones and leaves some out. The sample carries 15,000 to 20,000 clones, roughly four fifths recorded once. The time point: cycle 4 day 1 (C4D1), after six to seven weeks of nivolumab. Every patient had relapsed following autologous stem cell transplantation, and cohorts differed in brentuximab vedotin exposure. Complete response, partial response or progressive disease were the best responses. The ends were cut back, 2 bases at V and 0 bases at J, with 5 bases in the middle. Germline lookup yields CDR1 SGHKS and CDR2 YYEKEE (reference sequence). This CDR3 comprises 13 residues. As for this clone: Its specificity is unknown.

The chain has TRBV5-5 and TRBJ1-1; D remains ambiguous. The source of this sequence is a human donor with classical Hodgkin lymphoma. Here the sequenced sample was peripheral blood mononuclear cells (PBMCs), taken before the fourth cycle of nivolumab. The CDR3 spells CASSFGLNTEAFF. The CDR3 nucleotides read TGTGCCAGCAGCTTCGGGCTGAACACTGAAGCTTTCTTT.